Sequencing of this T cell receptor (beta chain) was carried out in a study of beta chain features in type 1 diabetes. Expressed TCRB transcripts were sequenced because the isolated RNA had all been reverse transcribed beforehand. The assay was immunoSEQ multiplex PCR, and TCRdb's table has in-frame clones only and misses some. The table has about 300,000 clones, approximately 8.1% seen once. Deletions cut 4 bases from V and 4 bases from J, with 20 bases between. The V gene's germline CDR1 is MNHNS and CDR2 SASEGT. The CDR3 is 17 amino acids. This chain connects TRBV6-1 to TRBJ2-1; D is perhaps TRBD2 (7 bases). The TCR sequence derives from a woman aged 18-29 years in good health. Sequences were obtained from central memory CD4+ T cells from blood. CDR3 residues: CASSAGGPGQAYNEQFF. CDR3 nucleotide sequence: TGTGCCAGCAGTGCGGGGGGCCCGGGACAAGCTTACAATGAGCAGTTCTTC.